This TCR beta chain emerged from a study of human T cells and chemical hapten exposure. Study in general: The patients, most of them female, presented with alopecia areata, totalis or universalis. Study-wide findings and caveats: Donors in the study had alopecia, meaning their immune response may differ from healthy people's. Expanded TCRs showed more large CDR3 clusters than pre-sensitization or healthy control sets.

This clonotype was picked up a small number of times. Antigen unknown. V lost 5 bases and J 11 bases, leaving 21 bases between the germline ends. CDR3 length: 13 amino acids. Germline CDR1 and CDR2: DFQATT and SNEGSKA (reference sequence). In the original workflow: The median was approximately 89,000 TCRs per sample, ranging 23,224 to 690,600. Via MiXCR, TCRdb re-called the RACE reads, giving one row per CDR3 protein. Clone size and V and J calls follow TCRdb, not the original study. The table lists about 120,000 distinct CDR3 sequences, roughly 13% of them singletons. Time point denoted: patch test 1, 2 weeks after DPC sensitization. Treatment described: therapeutic diphenylcyclopropenone sensitization with weekly scalp DPC.

The chain links TRBV20-1 to TRBJ1-1; possible D gene TRBD1, 6 bases. Sample: whole blood, taken in connection with sensitization to the hapten diphenylcyclopropenone (DPC). The source of this sequence is a man younger than 35 with alopecia areata. Some clones in this sample may be carry-over from other donors' samples. CDR3 amino acids: CSAVRAYLGGAFF. The DNA for the CDR3 is TGCAGTGCTGTTAGGGCCTACTTAGGGGGGGCTTTCTTT.